Detailed here is one T cell receptor beta chain. Antigen unknown. Unmatched junction bases numbered 6, after V lost 6 bases and J lost 4 bases. CDR1 is MNHEY, CDR2 SVGAGI, per germline. The CDR3 extends over 14 amino acids. The data originate from a study of lymphopenia after photon versus proton radiotherapy. Broader study findings: Under photons, naive T cells and diversity fell while effector/memory populations rose. Survival link was tested only in deceased patients; proton benefit remains a possibility. After lymphocyte nadir, photon-treated repertoires showed oligoclonal expansion, especially CD8+ Temra. Larger post-nadir TCR diversity loss correlated inversely with survival in deceased patients.

Data came from immunoSEQ multiplex PCR; TCRdb stores just in-frame clones and leaves some out. The table records about 30,000 clones, roughly 89% of them present only once. The sequencing used peripheral blood, collected from a patient treated with proton-based radiotherapy. The V and J genes are TRBV6-5 and TRBJ1-5; 7 nucleotides line up with TRBD1. This TCR was sampled from an older woman with cholangiocarcinoma. Some clones in this sample may be carry-over from other donors' samples. The CDR3 region has the DNA TGTGCCAGCAGGCCCGACAGGGATAATCAGCCCCAGCATTTT. Protein product: CASRPDRDNQPQHF.